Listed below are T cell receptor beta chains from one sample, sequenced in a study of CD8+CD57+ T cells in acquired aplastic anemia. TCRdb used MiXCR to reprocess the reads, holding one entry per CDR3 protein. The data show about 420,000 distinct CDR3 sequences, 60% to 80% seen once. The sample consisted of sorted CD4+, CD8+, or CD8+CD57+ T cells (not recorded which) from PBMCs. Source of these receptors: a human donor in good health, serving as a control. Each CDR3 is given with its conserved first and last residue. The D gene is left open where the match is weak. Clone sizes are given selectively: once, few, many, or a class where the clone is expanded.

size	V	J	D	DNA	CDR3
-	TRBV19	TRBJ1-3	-	TGTGCCAGTAGTATTTTCGGGGACAACATATATTTT	CASSIFGDNIYF
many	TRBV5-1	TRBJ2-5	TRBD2	TGCGCCAGCGCAATCTTAGCGGGGGGTACTACCCAAGAGACCCAGTACTTC	CASAILAGGTTQETQYF
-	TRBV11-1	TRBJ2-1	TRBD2	TGTGCCAGCAGCCGACCATGGCGGGGGGGCCCCCCCAATGAGCAGTTCTTC	CASSRPWRGGPPNEQFF
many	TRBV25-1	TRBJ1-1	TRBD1	TGTGCCAGCAGTCGGTCAGGGGGCCCTGAAGCTTTCTTT	CASSRSGGPEAFF
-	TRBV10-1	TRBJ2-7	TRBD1	TGCGCCAGCAGGCCGACAGGGCGCTCCTACGAGCAGTACTTC	CASRPTGRSYEQYF
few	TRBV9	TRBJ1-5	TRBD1	TGTGCCAGCAGCGTGTCGGGACAGGGGGCAAGCAATCAGCCCCAGCATTTT	CASSVSGQGASNQPQHF
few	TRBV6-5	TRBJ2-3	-	TGTGCCAGCAGCTTAGAAGGGGCGCATAGTGCAGATACGCAGTATTTT	CASSLEGAHSADTQYF
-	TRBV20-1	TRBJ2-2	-	TGCAGTGCTAGCGCGTCAGGGTATAAGGTCACCGGGGAGCTGTTTTTT	CSASASGYKVTGELFF
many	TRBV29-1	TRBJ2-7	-	TGCAGCGTCTCGGACCCTTCCGAGCAGTACTTC	CSVSDPSEQYF
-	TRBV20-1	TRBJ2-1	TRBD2	TGCAGTGCTATCAAGAGGACTAGCGGGGGGTACAATGAGCAGTTCTTC	CSAIKRTSGGYNEQFF
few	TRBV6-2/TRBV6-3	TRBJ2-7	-	TGTGCCGGCAGTTACAACAGGGCGATAAGCGAGCAGCACTTC	CAGSYNRAISEQHF
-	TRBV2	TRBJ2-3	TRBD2	TGTGCCAGCAGCTATGCAGCGGGGGGGGGCGCTACGCAGTATTTT	CASSYAAGGGATQYF
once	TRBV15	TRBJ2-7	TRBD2	TGTGCCACCAGCAGTTCTACTCTACGGGGGGGCTCCTACGAGCAGTACTTC	CATSSSTLRGGSYEQYF
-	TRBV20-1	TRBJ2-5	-	TGCAGTGCCACCTCCGTGACAGGCACATACCAAGAGACCCAGTACTTC	CSATSVTGTYQETQYF
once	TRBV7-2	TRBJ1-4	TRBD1	TGTGCCAGCACAGGGACAGGGGTTGTGACTAATGAAAGACTGTTTTTT	CASTGTGVVTNERLFF
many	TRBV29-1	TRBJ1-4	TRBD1	TGCAGCTGGACAGGCGTTAATGAAAAACTGTTTTTT	CSWTGVNEKLFF
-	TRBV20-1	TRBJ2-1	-	TGCAGTGCTGCGACTAACGATGCCTACGTCTTC	CSAATNDAYVF
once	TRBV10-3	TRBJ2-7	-	TGTACCATCAGGGAACGATACAACGAGCAGTACTTC	CTIRERYNEQYF
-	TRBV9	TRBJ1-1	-	TGTGCCAGCAGCTTGGGGAGAAGGAACACTGAAGCTTTCTTT	CASSLGRRNTEAFF
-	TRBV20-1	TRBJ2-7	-	TGCAGTGCTAGAGCAGTGGGAACCTACGAGCAGTACTTC	CSARAVGTYEQYF
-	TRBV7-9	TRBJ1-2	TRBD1	TGTGCCAGCAGTATGAGTGGACAGGGCTATGGCTACACCTTC	CASSMSGQGYGYTF
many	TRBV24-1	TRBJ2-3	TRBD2	TGTGCCACCAGTGATAGCGGGGGTCACCTCGATACGCAGTATTTT	CATSDSGGHLDTQYF
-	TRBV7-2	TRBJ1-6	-	TGTGCCAGCAGCTCGAAAAGCACAAATTCCACCCTCCACTTT	CASSSKSTNSTLHF
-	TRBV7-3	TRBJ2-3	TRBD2	TGTGCCAGCAGCCAGTCGCTAGCGGGCTATCACACCGGGTATTTT	CASSQSLAGYHTGYF
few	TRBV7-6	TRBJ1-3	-	TGTGCCAGCAGCTTAGGCATTCAGGGGACGCCGGGAAACACCATATATTTC	CASSLGIQGTPGNTIYF
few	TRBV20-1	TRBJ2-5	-	TGCAGTGCTAGAGATGGCGGAGGGGCAGAGACCCAGTACTTC	CSARDGGGAETQYF